The clone carrying this TCR beta chain was seen a few times. For TCRbeta, the library was prepared with unique molecular identifiers. TCRdb re-called the PCR reads through MiXCR, storing one row per CDR3 protein. This sample has roughly 500,000 distinct CDR3 sequences; around a third occur once, and the top ten carry approximately 2.3%. The CDR3 sequence is 13 residues long. The germline V and J ends were trimmed by 3 bases and 4 bases, with 10 bases remaining between them. CDR1 is SGHRS and CDR2 is YFSETQ in the germline V gene. This sample is part of a study of T-cell reconstitution after alpha-beta-depleted transplantation in children.

The chain has TRBV5-1 and TRBJ2-5; the D gene is possibly TRBD2 (5 bases). The sequence was collected from a human donor who donated a stem cell graft to a child with aplastic anemia. This sample comprised PBMCs from the stem cell graft donor, obtained from the stem cell graft. The CDR3 protein is CASSSHAGETQYF. CDR3 nucleotides: TGCGCCAGCAGCTCCCATGCGGGAGAGACCCAGTACTTC. Full variable domain (rest looked up from reference TRBV5-1 and TRBJ2-5): KAGVTQTPRYLIKTRGQQVTLSCSPISGHRSVSWYQQTPGQGLQFLFEYFSETQRNKGNFPGRFSGRQFSNSRSEMNVSTLELGDSALYLCASSSHAGETQYFGPGTRLLVL.